This TCR beta chain originates from a study of CD8 T cells in Susac syndrome. The V gene lost 2 bases and the J gene lost 3 bases, with 4 bases spanning the gap. The CDR3 has 12 amino acids. Germline values: CDR1 MGHDK, CDR2 SYGVNS. In its sample, this clonotype was seen a few times. Roughly 0.5 to 1 ug RNA was reverse transcribed with random hexamers. Amplification of TCR beta CDR3 was carried out by immunoSEQ multiplex PCR, which covered 54 Vbeta and 13 Jbeta segments. TCRdb called the immunoSEQ multiplex PCR reads again in MiXCR, with one record for every CDR3 protein. The repertoire holds 90,000 to 150,000 distinct CDR3 sequences, with 85% to 95% as singletons.

The sample consisted of CD8+ T cells from PBMCs. The V and J genes are TRBV25-1 and TRBJ2-5, with no clear D. The TCR sequence derives from a human donor in good health. The CDR3 bases are TGTGCCAGCAGTGAAAGTAAAGAGACCCAGTACTTC. As protein: CASSESKETQYF.